A single sample is the source of the 6 T cell receptor beta chains below, sequenced in a study of T cell responses to AZD1222 COVID-19 vaccine. Sequencing used immunoSEQ multiplex PCR; TCRdb keeps in-frame clones, though not all of them. The sample includes tens of thousands of clones, around 73% of them seen just once. Sequenced here: peripheral blood, sampled on day 0 of AZD1222 vaccination. The receptors derive from an adult in good health.

This clone has only one observation. V is TRBV19 and J is TRBJ2-1; D remains ambiguous. The CDR3 runs 15 residues. V was shortened by 7 bases and J by 0 bases, with 13 bases between the two germline ends. CDR1 LNHDA and CDR2 SQIVND come from the germline V gene (reference sequence). The CDR3 DNA reads TGTGCCAGTACCATCGGTGGCGGCTCCTACAATGAGCAGTTCTTC. Residues: CASTIGGGSYNEQFF.

For this clone: One junction end disagrees with the germline gene, perhaps due to a read error. The rearrangement links TRBV18 to TRBJ1-2; TRBD1 agrees at 8 bases. CDR3 length equals 14 residues. From germline, CDR1 is KGHSH and CDR2 LQKENI. CDR3 in amino acids: CASSSPGQAFGYTF. As DNA, the CDR3 is TGTGCCAGCTCATCACCGGGACAGGCTTTCGGCTACACCTTC.

The V and J genes are TRBV5-1 and TRBJ2-3; 11 bases agree with TRBD2. Unmatched junction bases numbered 2, after V lost 0 bases and J lost 5 bases. The CDR3 length is 15 residues. CDR1 is SGHRS, CDR2 YFSETQ, per germline. CDR3 amino acids: CASSLVAGGEDTQYF. CDR3 nucleotides: TGCGCCAGCAGCTTGGTAGCGGGGGGGGAAGATACGCAGTATTTT.

The genes are TRBV7-9 and TRBJ1-1; a possible D gene is TRBD1 (6 bases). Germline values: CDR1 SEHNR, CDR2 FQNEAQ (reference sequence). Trimming removed 0 bases from V and 5 bases from J, with 19 bases in between. This CDR3 has 17 amino acids. This CDR3 is CASSLAQGPSRKTEAFF. For the CDR3, the DNA is TGTGCCAGCAGCTTAGCACAGGGCCCTTCCAGGAAGACTGAAGCTTTCTTT.

This clone was observed a single time. This chain uses TRBV24-1 with TRBJ2-3; D ambiguous. Looked up from germline, CDR1 is KGHDR and CDR2 is SFDVKD. With 5 bases removed from V and 2 bases from J, the gap between germline ends came to 10 bases. The CDR3 length is 14 residues. CDR3 loop: CATSGPLYTDTQYF. CDR3 sequence (DNA): TGTGCCACCAGTGGCCCCCTCTACACAGATACGCAGTATTTT.

V and J are TRBV2 and TRBJ1-4; TRBD1 matches 8 bases. This CDR3 is 17 amino acids long. Germline V CDR1 and CDR2: SNHLY, FYNNEI. After removal of 2 bases from V and 3 bases from J, the junction contained 8 bases not matched to a gene. CDR3 sequence reads: CASSELNRGWANEKLFF. As DNA, the CDR3 is TGTGCCAGCAGTGAACTGAACAGGGGGTGGGCTAATGAAAAACTGTTTTTT. Variable domain in full (rest from reference TRBV2 and TRBJ1-4): EPEVTQTPSHQVTQMGQEVILRCVPISNHLYFYWYRQILGQKVEFLVSFYNNEISEKSEIFDDQFSVERPDGSNFTLKIRSTKLEDSAMYFCASSELNRGWANEKLFFGSGTQLSVL.